This T cell receptor beta chain emerged from a study of blood T cell repertoires in COVID-19 (TCRdb year 2020). In terms of the full investigation: The collaborator samples originated in the United States, Italy and Spain and spanned the acute and convalescent phases of COVID-19. The material from the prospective study consisted of cDNA or gDNA derived from T cells, B-cell-depleted T cells, or PBMCs. Subjects who had been exposed to COVID-19, were actively infected with it, or had recovered from it provided the deeply sampled blood TCRbeta repertoires that made up the dataset. A freely available public database, intended as a resource for researchers studying the immune response to SARS-CoV-2, is where the repertoires were released. Samples came from the ongoing ImmuneRACE study (first 160 participants) plus 1,254 subjects from 6 global collaborators. The sample metadata nearly always contained a de-identified subject ID, COVID-19 status, age in years and sex. Where available, HLA class I and class II types were taken from metadata supplied by the sample provider and were not determined by assay-based typing.

Participants in the prospective study were aged roughly 18 to 89 years, lived in some 24 United States geographic areas, and enrolled through a virtual design. Cohort assignment in the prospective study relied on participant-reported clinical history from a screening survey and a study questionnaire. Recovered participants in ImmuneRACE Cohort 3 were defined as having two consecutive negative NP/OP PCR tests, clearance from a healthcare professional, or resolution of symptoms. Mobile phlebotomists in the prospective study collected whole blood, serum and a nasopharyngeal or oropharyngeal swab from every participant. Over an approximately 2-month period, participants in the prospective study had the option of providing additional blood draws and questionnaires. Blood samples from the prospective study were shipped frozen or at room temperature prior to DNA extraction. Study-wide conclusions, independent of this receptor: Clinical and demographic metadata were provided uncurated, with the amount varying by source and participant.

TCRbeta CDR3 regions were amplified from genomic DNA by means of the immunoSEQ Assay, a bias-controlled multiplex PCR. As for the original processing: Within the assay, amplification of reference gene primers was used to estimate how many nucleated cells each sample contained. To quantify the absolute abundance of each unique TCRbeta CDR3 rearrangement, sequence reads were collapsed and filtered. For each sample, productive Simpson clonality was calculated by taking the square root of Simpson's diversity index across productive rearrangements. TCRdb limited this immuneACCESS table to in-frame rearrangements with V and J called. A share of clones is missing; checked studies link under half to unresolved V genes, and the rest is unexplained. That table supplies the V and J calls and clone size; D and trimming were determined from the DNA. This sample gives more than 250,000 clones in total; around 85% of them show up just once. 5.5% to 7% of the sample goes to the ten largest clones.

Points on this clone: It lacks a known antigen. Base quality data are lacking; no much larger clone is found one base away.

Measured from the cysteine to the phenylalanine, the CDR3 is 15 residues long. Left in the record is the CDR3 DNA by itself, 45 bases read in frame from the first base. Germline trimming amounts to 10 bases on V and 2 bases on J, with 8 as the count of junction bases outside the gene matches. The germline V gene supplies CDR1 MDHEN and CDR2 SYDVKM. Recombination joined TRBV28 with TRBJ2-5, with 12 bases in between that match TRBD2. Sequencing input: PBMCs or T cells enriched from blood (not recorded which). The sequence derives from a woman aged 40 to 55 who had recovered from COVID-19. The bases read TGTGCCATTGCTCCTAGCGGGAGGGTTCAAGAGACCCAGTACTTC. The encoded protein is CAIAPSGRVQETQYF.